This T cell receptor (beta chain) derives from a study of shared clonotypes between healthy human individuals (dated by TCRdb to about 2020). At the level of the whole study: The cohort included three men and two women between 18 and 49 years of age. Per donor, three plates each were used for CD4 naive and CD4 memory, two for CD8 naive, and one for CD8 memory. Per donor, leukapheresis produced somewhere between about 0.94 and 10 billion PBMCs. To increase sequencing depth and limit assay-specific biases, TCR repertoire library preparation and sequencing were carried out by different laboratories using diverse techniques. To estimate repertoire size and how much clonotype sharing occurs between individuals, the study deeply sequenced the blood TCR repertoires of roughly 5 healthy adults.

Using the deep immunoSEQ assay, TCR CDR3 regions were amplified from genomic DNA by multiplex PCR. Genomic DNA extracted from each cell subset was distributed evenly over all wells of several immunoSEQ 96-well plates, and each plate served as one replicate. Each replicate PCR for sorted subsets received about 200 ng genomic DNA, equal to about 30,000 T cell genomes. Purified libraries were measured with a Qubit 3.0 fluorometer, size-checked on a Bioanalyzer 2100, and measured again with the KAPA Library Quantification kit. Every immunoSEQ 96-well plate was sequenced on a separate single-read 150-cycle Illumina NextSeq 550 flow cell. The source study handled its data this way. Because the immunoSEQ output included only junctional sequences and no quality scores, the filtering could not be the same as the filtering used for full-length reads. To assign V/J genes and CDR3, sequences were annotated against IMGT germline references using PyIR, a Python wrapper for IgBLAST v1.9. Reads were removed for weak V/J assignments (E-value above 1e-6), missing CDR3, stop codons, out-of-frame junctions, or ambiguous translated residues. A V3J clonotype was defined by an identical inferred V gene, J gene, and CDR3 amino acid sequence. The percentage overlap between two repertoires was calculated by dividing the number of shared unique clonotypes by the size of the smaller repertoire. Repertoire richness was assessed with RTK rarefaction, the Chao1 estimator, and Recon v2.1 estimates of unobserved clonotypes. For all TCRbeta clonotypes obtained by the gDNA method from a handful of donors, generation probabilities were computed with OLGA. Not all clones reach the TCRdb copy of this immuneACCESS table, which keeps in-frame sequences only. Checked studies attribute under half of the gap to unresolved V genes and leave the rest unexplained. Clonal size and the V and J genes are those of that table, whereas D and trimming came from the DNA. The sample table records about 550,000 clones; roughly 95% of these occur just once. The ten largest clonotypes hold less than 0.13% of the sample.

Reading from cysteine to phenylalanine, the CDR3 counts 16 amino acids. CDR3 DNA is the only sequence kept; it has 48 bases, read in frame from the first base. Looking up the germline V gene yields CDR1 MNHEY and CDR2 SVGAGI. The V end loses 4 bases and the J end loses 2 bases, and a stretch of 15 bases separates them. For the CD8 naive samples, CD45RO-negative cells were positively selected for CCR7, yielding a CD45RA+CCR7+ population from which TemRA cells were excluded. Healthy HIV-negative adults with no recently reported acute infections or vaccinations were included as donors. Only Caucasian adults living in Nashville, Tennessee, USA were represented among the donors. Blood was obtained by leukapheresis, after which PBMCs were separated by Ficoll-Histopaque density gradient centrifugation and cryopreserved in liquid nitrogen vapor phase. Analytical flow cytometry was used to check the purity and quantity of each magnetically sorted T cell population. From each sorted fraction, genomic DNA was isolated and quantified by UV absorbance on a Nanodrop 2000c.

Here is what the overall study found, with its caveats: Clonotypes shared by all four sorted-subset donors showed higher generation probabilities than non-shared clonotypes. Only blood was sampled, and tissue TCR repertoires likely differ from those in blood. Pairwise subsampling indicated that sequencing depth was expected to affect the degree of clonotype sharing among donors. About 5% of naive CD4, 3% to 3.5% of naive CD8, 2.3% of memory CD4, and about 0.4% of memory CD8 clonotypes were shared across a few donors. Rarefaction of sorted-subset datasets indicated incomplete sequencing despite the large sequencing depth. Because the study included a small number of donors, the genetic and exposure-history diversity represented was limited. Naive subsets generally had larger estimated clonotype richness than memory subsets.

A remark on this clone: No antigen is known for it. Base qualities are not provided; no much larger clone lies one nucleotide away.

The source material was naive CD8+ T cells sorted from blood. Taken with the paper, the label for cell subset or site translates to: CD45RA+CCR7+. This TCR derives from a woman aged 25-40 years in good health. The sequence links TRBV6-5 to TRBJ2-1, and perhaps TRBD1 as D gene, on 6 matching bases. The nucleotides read TGTGCCAGCAGTTTAATTCGACAGGCCCCCTACAATGAGCAGTTCTTC. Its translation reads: CASSLIRQAPYNEQFF.